This passage covers 21 T cell receptor beta chains from one sample sequenced in a study of metastatic and nonmetastatic thyroid tumors. TCRdb re-called the PCR reads through MiXCR. This sample has 21,000 or so clones, with approximately 16% found just once. Ahead of thyroid surgery, no patient had received treatment of any kind. Specimen: blood. These receptors originate from a male donor with papillary thyroid cancer or a benign thyroid nodule (not recorded which). Some clones in this sample may be carry-over from other donors' samples.

This clone has ten or more counts. This clone may be a read error of a much larger clone one base away. The sample contains more than one DNA sequence encoding this CDR3. The V and J genes are TRBV6-4 and TRBJ2-3, with D perhaps TRBD2 (6 bases). The CDR3 is 15 amino acids. CDR1 and CDR2 (germline): MRHNA, SNTAGT. Trimming cost V 0 bases and J 4 bases, with 11 bases left between them. CDR3 sequence: CASSDSTSGPDTQYF. In DNA form, the CDR3 reads TGTGCCAGCAGTGACTCGACCAGCGGGCCAGATACGCAGTATTTT.

V gene TRBV5-6 combines with J gene TRBJ1-1; 10 nucleotides match TRBD1. Trimming at V came to 6 bases and at J to 7 bases, leaving 21 bases not matched to a gene. Germline-derived CDR1 and CDR2 are SGHDT and YYEEEE. The CDR3 totals 18 residues. CDR3 nucleotide sequence: TGTGCCAGCACCGCCTACAGGACAGGGGGATATAGTGTCGGTGAAGCTTTCTTT. Amino acids: CASTAYRTGGYSVGEAFF. Filled out from reference TRBV5-6 and TRBJ1-1, the complete variable domain reads DAGVTQSPTHLIKTRGQQVTLRCSPKSGHDTVSWYQQALGQGPQFIFQYYEEEERQRGNFPDRFSGHQFPNYSSELNVNALLLGDSALYLCASTAYRTGGYSVGEAFFGQGTRLTVV.

This clone was recorded many times. This chain links TRBV19 with TRBJ2-2; D is ambiguous. Deletions cut 3 bases from V and 4 bases from J, with 15 bases between. The CDR3 is made up of 16 amino acids. CDR1 is LNHDA, CDR2 SQIVND, per germline (reference sequence). The DNA of the CDR3 is TGTGCCAGTAGTATCCTAGGCCAGGTGATCACCGGGGAGCTGTTTTTT. Protein product: CASSILGQVITGELFF.

The chain recombines TRBV6-1 with TRBJ2-2; weak D call: TRBD2 (5 bases). This CDR3 is 15 amino acids long. Germline V lookup: CDR1 MNHNS, CDR2 SASEGT. Trimming took off 9 bases at V and 2 bases at J, with 16 bases between the two ends. The CDR3 loop reads CASFVRAANTGELFF. CDR3 coding DNA: TGTGCCAGTTTCGTAAGAGCGGCCAACACCGGGGAGCTGTTTTTT.

About this clone: One end of the junction varies from germline; a read error may be responsible. The V call is TRBV28, the J call TRBJ2-3, with TRBD2 matching over 15 bases. The CDR3 runs 16 residues. CDR1 and CDR2 from the germline V gene are MDHEN and SYDVKM. The CDR3 loop is CANSSPGTSGGSTHYF. CDR3 DNA: TGTGCCAACAGTTCCCCCGGGACTAGCGGGGGGTCAACGCATTATTTT.

The rearrangement joins TRBV20-1 to TRBJ2-7; no clear D. Germline V gene data show CDR1 as DFQATT and CDR2 as SNEGSKA (reference sequence). The CDR3 is made up of 10 amino acids. The V end was cut by 6 bases, the J end by 4 bases, with 7 bases between. CDR3 DNA sequence: TGCAGTGCCGACGAATACGAGCAGTACTTC. This translates into CSADEYEQYF.

This clone has a count of ten or more. The gene calls are TRBV30 and TRBJ2-3; 7 positions match TRBD2. With 4 bases clipped from V and 2 bases from J, the junction kept 6 bases outside the gene matches. The CDR3 is 14 amino acids. Germline values: CDR1 GTSNPN, CDR2 SVGIG (reference sequence). The CDR3 DNA sequence: TGTGCCTGGACTCCGGGACTAACCACAGATACGCAGTATTTT. It is translated as CAWTPGLTTDTQYF. Full variable domain (outside the CDR3, taken from reference TRBV30 and TRBJ2-3): SQTIHQWPATLVQPVGSPLSLECTVEGTSNPNLYWYRQAAGRGLQLLFYSVGIGQISSEVPQNLSASRPQDRQFILSSKKLLLSDSGFYLCAWTPGLTTDTQYFGPGTRLTVL.

This clone showed up many times. The same CDR3 also results from other DNA sequences found in this sample. The chain uses TRBV5-1 and TRBJ1-2, with TRBD1 identical over 7 bases. The CDR3 totals 14 residues. With 4 bases clipped from V and 4 bases from J, the junction kept 7 bases outside the gene matches. Germline loops: CDR1 SGHRS, CDR2 YFSETQ. The CDR3 bases are TGCGCCAGCAGCACGGGACAGTTTATCTATGGCTACACCTTC. Amino acids: CASSTGQFIYGYTF.

There are many counts of this clone. Distinct nucleotide sequences in the sample also encode this CDR3. V and J are TRBV27 and TRBJ2-7; 8 bases are a match to TRBD1. The ends lost 1 base at V and 6 bases at J; junction bases unmatched: 5. The germline V gene encodes CDR1 MNHEY and CDR2 SMNVEV (reference sequence). This CDR3 spans 14 amino acids. The CDR3 bases are TGTGCCAGCAGTTTATATATAACAGGGGGCGAGCAGTACTTC. It translates to CASSLYITGGEQYF.

By sample share, this clone is medium-sized. The chain uses TRBV6-1 and TRBJ2-7, with a possible D match to TRBD2 (6 bases). Germline values: CDR1 MNHNS, CDR2 SASEGT. Trimming stripped 3 bases from V and 0 bases from J, with 9 bases between. CDR3 size: 14 residues. The CDR3 loop reads CASSDGGASYEQYF. CDR3 bases: TGTGCCAGCAGTGACGGCGGGGCCTCCTACGAGCAGTACTTC.

This clone came up many times. The V call is TRBV19, the J call TRBJ1-1, with TRBD1 matching 7 bases. J lost 7 bases, V lost 5 bases, and 7 bases had no gene match. Germline CDR1 and CDR2: LNHDA and SQIVND (reference sequence). This CDR3 contains 13 residues. The CDR3 sequence is CASSFQHRGEAFF. The CDR3 nucleotides read TGTGCCAGTAGTTTTCAACACAGGGGTGAAGCTTTCTTT.

Many counts were recorded for this clone. V is TRBV7-2 and J is TRBJ1-5; the D gene is possibly TRBD1 (6 bases). V gave up 5 bases and J gave up 4 bases, with 15 bases separating them. CDR1 and CDR2 (germline): SGHTA, FQGNSA. This CDR3 is built from 15 residues. The CDR3 coding sequence is TGTGCCAGCAGCCTTCGCAGACAGGCTAATCAGCCCCAGCATTTT. It codes for CASSLRRQANQPQHF.

This clone was counted ten times or more. The V gene is TRBV11-1, the J gene TRBJ2-5; D remains unclear. The CDR3 sequence is 15 residues long. V shed 3 bases and J shed 4 bases, with 15 bases lying between them. The germline gives CDR1 SGHAT, CDR2 FQDESV (reference sequence). CDR3 loop: CASSLQIGLGETQYF. The CDR3 nucleotides read TGTGCCAGCAGCTTGCAAATAGGCCTCGGAGAGACCCAGTACTTC. Drawing the rest from reference TRBV11-1 and TRBJ2-5, the complete variable domain is EAEVAQSPRYKITEKSQAVAFWCDPISGHATLYWYRQILGQGPELLVQFQDESVVDDSQLPKDRFSAERLKGVDSTLKIQPAELGDSAMYLCASSLQIGLGETQYFGPGTRLLVL.

This clone showed up many times. The CDR3 loop reads CASSDWGKLFF. The CDR3 DNA is TGTGCCAGCAGTGATTGGGGAAAACTGTTTTTT. V and J are TRBV2 and TRBJ1-4; D unresolved. This CDR3 is built from 11 residues. The V gene's germline CDR1 is SNHLY and CDR2 FYNNEI. V lost 3 bases, J lost 10 bases, and 6 bases lay in between.

This clone occurred many times. The V and J genes are TRBV29-1 and TRBJ2-2, with D perhaps TRBD1 or TRBD2 (6 bases each). The V gene's germline CDR1 is SQVTM and CDR2 ANQGSEA. V gave up 0 bases and J gave up 1 base, with 15 bases separating them. The CDR3 totals 17 residues. CDR3 sequence reads: CSVEDPWGAGNTGELFF. CDR3 in DNA: TGCAGCGTTGAAGATCCTTGGGGGGCTGGGAACACCGGGGAGCTGTTTTTT.

As regards this clone: An end of the junction does not agree with germline; a read error may underlie this. This chain uses TRBV9 with TRBJ2-7; 7 nucleotides align to TRBD2. The CDR3 has 14 residues. CDR1 and CDR2 from the germline V gene are SGDLS and YYNGEE. The CDR3 DNA follows: TGTGCCATCAGCGTAGGGGCGGGGGACTACGAGCAGTACTTC. Translated: CAISVGAGDYEQYF.

As regards this clone: Germline is not matched at one junction end, which may reflect a read error. Within the sample, other DNA sequences also encode this same CDR3. The genes are TRBV5-1 and TRBJ1-2; TRBD1 might be the D (6 bases). Germline V gene sequence: CDR1 SGHRS, CDR2 YFSETQ. The CDR3 has 12 residues. In nucleotides, the CDR3 is TGTGCCAGCAGCGAAGGGGGTCGTGGCTACACATTC. Its protein is CASSEGGRGYTF.

The genes are TRBV4-3 and TRBJ2-7; TRBD2 matches at 11 bases. Germline V gene data show CDR1 as LGHNA and CDR2 as YSLEER. This CDR3 is built from 17 residues. J was trimmed by 7 bases and V by 0 bases; bases with no gene match: 11. The CDR3 DNA reads as TGCGCCAGCAGCCAAGAGGTAGCGGGAGGGCCTCCACGGGAGCAGTACTTC. Its translation is CASSQEVAGGPPREQYF.

This clone was found many times. This chain connects TRBV6-7 to TRBJ2-5, with 9 bases matching TRBD1. TRBV6-7 is an open reading frame whose function is uncertain. Unmatched junction bases numbered 7, after V lost 1 base and J lost 4 bases. This CDR3 is 16 amino acids long. The chain's CDR3 is CASSYFYRDRVETQYF. The CDR3 nucleotides read TGTGCCAGCAGTTACTTTTACCGGGACAGGGTAGAGACCCAGTACTTC.

Comments on this clone: Germline and junction disagree at one end, which may indicate a read error. The chain carries TRBV7-3 and TRBJ1-3; D gene uncertain. CDR3 length: 13 residues. Germline V CDR1 and CDR2: SGHTA, FQGTGA. The CDR3 DNA follows: TGTGCCATCAGCTCCGCCAGTGGGGTCACCATATATTTT. Translated, it gives CAISSASGVTIYF.

In this sample, this clone turned up a few times. In nucleotides, the CDR3 is TGTGCCAGCGGGGCAACGGGTCCGGGTGGGGAGCTGTTTTTT. Its translation is CASGATGPGGELFF. V and J are TRBV6-1 and TRBJ2-2, with D possibly TRBD1 on 5 matching bases. Per the germline V gene, CDR1 is MNHNS and CDR2 is SASEGT. This CDR3 spans 14 amino acids. V was clipped by 8 bases and J by 8 bases, with 18 bases between them.